This T cell receptor (beta chain) was retrieved from a study of blood T cell repertoires in COVID-19. Whole-study context: The United States, Italy and Spain were the sources of the acute and convalescent COVID-19 samples. The analysed material was cDNA or gDNA that came from T cells, B-cell-depleted T cells, or PBMCs.

In the original workflow: Estimation of nucleated cell counts relied on the amplification of reference gene primers. The repertoire was sequenced with immunoSEQ multiplex PCR; TCRdb's copy has only in-frame clones and lacks some. V and J calls and clone size are copied from that table; D and trimming were computed from the DNA. The sample yields about 280,000 clones, roughly 86% seen once. Germline values: CDR1 WNHNN, CDR2 SYGVQD (reference sequence). The CDR3 runs to 13 residues. Trimming took 8 bases from V and 3 from J, leaving 11 bases between them. In Seattle, patients joined the study during active infection and were tracked longitudinally.

This sequence joins TRBV10-1 and TRBJ2-1, with D maybe TRBD1 (6 bases). The TCR sequence derives from a young woman with COVID-19, enrolled during active disease. The source material was peripheral blood. In DNA form, the CDR3 reads TGCGCCAGCGAACAGGGTAACTACAATGAGCAGTTCTTC. This gives the protein CASEQGNYNEQFF.